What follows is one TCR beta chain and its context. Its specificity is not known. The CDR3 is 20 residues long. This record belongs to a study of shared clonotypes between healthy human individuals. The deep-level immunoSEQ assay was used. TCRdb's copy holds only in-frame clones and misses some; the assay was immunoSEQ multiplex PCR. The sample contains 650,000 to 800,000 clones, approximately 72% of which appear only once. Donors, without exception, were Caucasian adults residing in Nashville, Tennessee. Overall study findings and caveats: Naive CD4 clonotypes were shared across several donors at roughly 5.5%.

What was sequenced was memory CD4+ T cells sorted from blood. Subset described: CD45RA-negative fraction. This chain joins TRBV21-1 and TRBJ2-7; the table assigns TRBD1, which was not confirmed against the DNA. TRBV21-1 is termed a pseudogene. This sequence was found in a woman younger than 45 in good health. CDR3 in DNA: TGTGCCAGCAGCAAACACCGTGGAGAGGTGGGGGACAGGGTATTCAACGAGCAGTACTTC. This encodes CASSKHRGEVGDRVFNEQYF.